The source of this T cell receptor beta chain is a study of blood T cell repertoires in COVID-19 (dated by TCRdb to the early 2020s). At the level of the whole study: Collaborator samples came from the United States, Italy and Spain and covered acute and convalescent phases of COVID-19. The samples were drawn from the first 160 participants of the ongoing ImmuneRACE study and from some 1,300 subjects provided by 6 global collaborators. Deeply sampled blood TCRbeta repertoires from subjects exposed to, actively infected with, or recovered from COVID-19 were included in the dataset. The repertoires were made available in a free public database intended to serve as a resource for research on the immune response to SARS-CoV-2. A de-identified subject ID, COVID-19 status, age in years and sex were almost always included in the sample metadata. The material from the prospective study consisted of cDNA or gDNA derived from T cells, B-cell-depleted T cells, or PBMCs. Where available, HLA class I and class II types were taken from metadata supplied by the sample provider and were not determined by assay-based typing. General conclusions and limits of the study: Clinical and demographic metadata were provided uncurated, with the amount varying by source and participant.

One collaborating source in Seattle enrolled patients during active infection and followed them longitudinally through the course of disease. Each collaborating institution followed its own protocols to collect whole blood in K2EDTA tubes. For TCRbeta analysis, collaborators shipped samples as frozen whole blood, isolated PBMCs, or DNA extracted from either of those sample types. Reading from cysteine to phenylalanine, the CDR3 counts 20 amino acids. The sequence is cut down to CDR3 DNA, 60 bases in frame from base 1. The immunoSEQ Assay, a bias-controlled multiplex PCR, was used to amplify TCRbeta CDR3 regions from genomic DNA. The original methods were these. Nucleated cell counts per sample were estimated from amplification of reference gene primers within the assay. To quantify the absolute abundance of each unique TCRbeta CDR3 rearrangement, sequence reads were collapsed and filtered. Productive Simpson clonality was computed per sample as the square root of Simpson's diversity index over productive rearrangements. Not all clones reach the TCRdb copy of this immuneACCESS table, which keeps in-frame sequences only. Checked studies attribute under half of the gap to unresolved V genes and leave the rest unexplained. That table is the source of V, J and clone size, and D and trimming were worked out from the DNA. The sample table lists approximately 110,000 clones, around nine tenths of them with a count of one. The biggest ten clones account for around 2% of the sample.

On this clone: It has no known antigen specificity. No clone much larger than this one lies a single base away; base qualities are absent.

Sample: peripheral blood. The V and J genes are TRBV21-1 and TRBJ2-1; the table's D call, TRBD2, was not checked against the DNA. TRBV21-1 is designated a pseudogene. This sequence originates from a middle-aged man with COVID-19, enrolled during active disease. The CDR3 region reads CASSYSPGLAKVGDNNEQFF. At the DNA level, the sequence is TGTGCCAGCAGCTATTCACCGGGACTAGCAAAAGTGGGGGATAACAATGAGCAGTTCTTC.